This TCR beta chain was sequenced in a study of beta chain features in type 1 diabetes. This clone was seen a handful of times. No antigen is known for it. CDR3 length: 16 amino acids. The V segment lost 2 bases and the J segment 9 bases; nucleotides outside the gene matches: 14. Germline V gene data show CDR1 as GTSNPN and CDR2 as SVGIG (reference sequence). Investigators reverse transcribed all isolated RNA, so they sequenced expressed TCRB transcripts. Roughly 3.6 million reads per sample on average were obtained from naive, central memory and regulatory T cell samples. Sequenced by immunoSEQ multiplex PCR; TCRdb stores in-frame clones only, minus some. The table lists 300,000 to 350,000 clones, 13% of them singletons. Via the markers CD45RO/CCR7/CD25/CD127/CD95/CD27, stem cell-like memory, regulatory, central memory and naive CD4+ cells were sorted. General study points: VDJ junctions sequenced from type 1 diabetes patients showed fewer insertions and more deletions. Across all four CD4+ subsets, people with type 1 diabetes showed modestly shorter TCRB CDR3s.

The sample comprised naive CD4+ T cells from blood. The receptor comes from a woman aged 18-29 years with type 1 diabetes. The gene calls are TRBV30 and TRBJ2-1; 9 bases align to TRBD2. This CDR3 reads CAWSLRPSGKPGEQFF. The CDR3 bases are TGTGCCTGGAGTCTCCGGCCTAGCGGGAAACCTGGTGAGCAGTTCTTC.